These T cell receptor beta chains were read from a single sample in a study of Ad26.COV2.S vaccination and SARS-CoV-2 variants. TCRdb's table, derived via immunoSEQ multiplex PCR, lists solely in-frame clones and lacks some. Among 200,000 to 300,000 clones listed, 88% were seen once. The material sequenced was peripheral blood, taken in a trial of Ad26.COV2.S vaccine versus placebo. The receptors stem from a person aged 18 to 65 who received the Ad26.COV2.S COVID-19 vaccine or a placebo. Both conserved end residues are part of each CDR3. D genes are given only for firm matches. Only part of the rows carry a size: once, few, many, or a class if the clone is expanded.

TRBV7-9,NA,NA,TRBJ2-7,CASSPLSASYEQYF,TGTGCCAGCAGCCCCCTATCGGCATCCTACGAGCAGTACTTC
TRBV21-1,NA,NA,TRBJ2-3,CASSKAVAGGLINHPDTQYF,TGTGCCAGCAGCAAAGCGGTTGCGGGAGGGCTTATAAATCACCCAGATACGCAGTATTTT
TRBV4-2,few,NA,TRBJ1-2,CASSQDPKGDAGYTF,TGTGCCAGCAGCCAAGATCCTAAGGGCGACGCTGGCTACACCTTC
TRBV18,NA,NA,TRBJ1-2,CASSPSTASKEGYTF,TGTGCCAGCTCACCATCAACGGCCAGTAAGGAGGGCTACACCTTC
TRBV28,NA,NA,TRBJ1-1,CASSRTSISSGEAFF,TGTGCCAGCAGCCGGACGTCGATATCTTCGGGTGAAGCTTTCTTT
TRBV14,few,NA,TRBJ1-3,CASSHSHRPSGNTIYF,TGTGCCAGCAGCCATTCCCATAGGCCGTCTGGAAACACCATATATTTT
TRBV11-2,once,TRBD2,TRBJ2-3,CASSLASGRTDTQYF,TGTGCCAGCAGCTTAGCTAGCGGGAGAACAGATACGCAGTATTTT
TRBV7-2,NA,NA,TRBJ2-6,CASSFPGANVLTF,TGTGCCAGCAGCTTCCCCGGGGCCAACGTCCTGACTTTC
TRBV3-1/TRBV3-2,NA,TRBD1,TRBJ2-1,CASSRQGLSNNEQFF,TGTGCCAGCAGTCGACAGGGATTGAGTAACAATGAGCAGTTCTTC
TRBV19,NA,NA,TRBJ1-1,CASSPGRAGRFMNTEAFF,TGTGCCAGTAGTCCCGGAAGGGCAGGGCGATTTATGAACACTGAAGCTTTCTTT
TRBV29-1,NA,NA,TRBJ1-2,CSVEREYYGYTF,TGCAGCGTTGAACGGGAGTACTATGGCTACACCTTC
TRBV28,NA,NA,TRBJ2-7,CASSPPISTGYYEQYF,TGTGCCAGCAGTCCACCGATAAGCACAGGTTACTACGAGCAGTACTTC
TRBV7-6,NA,NA,TRBJ2-7,CASSPESGGQSSYEQYF,TGTGCCAGCAGTCCCGAGTCCGGGGGGCAGAGCTCCTACGAGCAGTACTTC
TRBV28,NA,NA,TRBJ1-6,CASSFFPRPPRTPLHF,TGTGCCAGCAGTTTCTTCCCCCGACCTCCGAGAACACCCCTCCACTTT
TRBV19,NA,NA,TRBJ2-2,CASWAYTGELFF,TGTGCCAGTTGGGCCTACACCGGGGAGCTGTTTTTT
TRBV4-2,NA,NA,TRBJ2-2,CASSQEQTNTGELFF,TGTGCCAGCAGCCAAGAACAGACGAACACCGGGGAGCTGTTTTTT
TRBV7-5,NA,NA,TRBJ2-2,CARSSRCPSNTGELFF,TGTGCCAGAAGCTCTAGGTGCCCTTCGAACACCGGGGAGCTGTTTTTT
TRBV28,NA,NA,TRBJ2-3,CASSIPDTQYF,TGTGCCAGCAGTATACCGGATACGCAGTATTTT
TRBV6-1,NA,NA,TRBJ1-5,CASSEGRGRSNQPQHF,TGTGCCAGCAGTGAAGGGAGGGGACGGAGCAATCAGCCCCAGCATTTT
TRBV19,NA,TRBD2,TRBJ2-2,CASSRGLAPNTGELFF,TGTGCCAGTAGTAGGGGACTAGCGCCGAACACCGGGGAGCTGTTTTTT
TRBV12-5,once,NA,TRBJ2-2,CASGLGRNTGELFF,TGTGCTAGTGGTTTGGGTAGGAACACCGGGGAGCTGTTTTTT
TRBV11-2,NA,TRBD1,TRBJ1-6,CASRPDRVYNSPLHF,TGTGCCAGCAGGCCGGACAGGGTCTATAATTCACCCCTCCACTTT
TRBV27,NA,NA,TRBJ2-4,CASSLSTAKNIQYF,TGTGCCAGCAGTTTATCGACTGCCAAAAACATTCAGTACTTC
TRBV7-9,NA,NA,TRBJ2-7,CASSLSPAYEQYF,TGTGCCAGCAGCTTAAGTCCTGCTTACGAGCAGTACTTC
TRBV7-7,NA,TRBD2,TRBJ2-1,CASSIGLVNEQFF,TGTGCTAGCAGCATCGGACTAGTCAATGAGCAGTTCTTC
TRBV9,NA,NA,TRBJ2-7,CASSPRLAGQVNEQYF,TGTGCCAGCAGCCCCCGGCTAGCGGGACAGGTAAACGAGCAGTACTTC
TRBV7-3,NA,NA,TRBJ2-3,CASSLVGTTDTQYF,TGTGCCAGCAGCTTAGTGGGCACCACAGATACGCAGTATTTT
TRBV6-2/TRBV6-3,NA,TRBD2,TRBJ2-3,CASSAWLAGGPRDTQYF,TGTGCCAGCAGTGCATGGCTAGCGGGAGGGCCGAGAGATACGCAGTATTTT
TRBV7-2,NA,NA,TRBJ2-1,CASSLGWAVGYNEQFF,TGTGCCAGCAGCTTAGGATGGGCCGTGGGCTACAATGAGCAGTTCTTC
TRBV6-5,NA,TRBD1,TRBJ1-5,CASSGQGEQPQHF,TGTGCCAGCAGCGGACAGGGCGAGCAGCCCCAGCATTTT
TRBV19,few,TRBD1,TRBJ1-1,CASRPLSGGMAEAFF,TGTGCCAGTAGGCCCCTGTCAGGGGGCATGGCTGAAGCTTTCTTT
TRBV4-3,NA,NA,TRBJ1-1,CASSQDQGWAEAFF,TGCGCCAGCAGCCAAGATCAGGGTTGGGCTGAAGCTTTCTTT
TRBV28,NA,NA,TRBJ1-5,CASSFPRQGNQPQHF,TGTGCCAGCAGTTTCCCCAGACAGGGCAATCAGCCCCAGCATTTT
TRBV4-3,NA,TRBD1,TRBJ1-1,CASSQAGRGQTEAFF,TGCGCCAGCAGCCAAGCGGGCAGGGGGCAAACTGAAGCTTTCTTT
TRBV29-1,NA,NA,TRBJ2-7,CSVVAEGIYEQYF,TGCAGCGTTGTGGCGGAGGGGATCTACGAGCAGTACTTC
TRBV4-1,few,TRBD2,TRBJ2-7,CASSQGGLQTRTSYEQYF,TGCGCCAGCAGCCAAGGGGGACTACAGACTCGGACTTCCTACGAGCAGTACTTC
TRBV21-1,NA,NA,TRBJ2-7,CASSTGTGSPTPYEQYF,TGTGCCAGCAGCACAGGTACAGGCTCCCCGACGCCCTACGAGCAGTACTTC
TRBV19,NA,NA,TRBJ2-7,CASSIPGFAYEQYF,TGTGCCAGTAGTATCCCAGGCTTCGCCTACGAGCAGTACTTC
TRBV19,NA,TRBD2,TRBJ2-2,CATAGGLAGARPNTGELFF,TGTGCCACTGCAGGAGGACTAGCGGGGGCCCGGCCAAACACCGGGGAGCTGTTTTTT
TRBV4-3,NA,NA,TRBJ2-1,CASSHKSGRPYNEQFF,TGCGCCAGCAGCCATAAAAGCGGAAGACCCTACAATGAGCAGTTCTTC
TRBV27,NA,NA,TRBJ2-7,CASRRAASYEQYF,TGTGCCAGCCGGCGGGCGGCTTCCTACGAGCAGTACTTC
TRBV28,NA,NA,TRBJ1-5,CASSLNGPLGNQPQHF,TGTGCCAGCAGTTTAAACGGGCCCTTGGGCAATCAGCCCCAGCATTTT
TRBV6-4,NA,TRBD2,TRBJ2-2,CASTPLAGVAGELFF,TGTGCCAGCACCCCTCTAGCGGGAGTCGCCGGGGAGCTGTTTTTT
TRBV30,NA,NA,TRBJ2-5,CAWSTTAETQYF,TGTGCCTGGAGTACAACTGCGGAGACCCAGTACTTC